This is a list of T cell receptor beta chains from one sample in a study of blood T cells in healthy people across ages. TCRdb reprocessed the 5' RACE reads with MiXCR, giving one entry per CDR3 protein. The sample has 380,000 or so distinct CDR3 sequences, about half seen once. Sequencing was performed on blood. Receptors were obtained from a man aged 55 to 70 in good health. The CDR3 runs from the conserved cysteine through the conserved F or W. Fields, in order: J gene, clone size, D gene, V gene, CDR3 DNA, CDR3 protein. The D gene is left open where the match is weak. Not every row has a clone size; where given, it reads once, few, many or a size class.

>TRBJ2-3|many|TRBD1|TRBV28
TGTGCCAGCAGTCCCCCGGGACAGACATTTACGCAGTATTTT
CASSPPGQTFTQYF
>TRBJ2-1|NA|TRBD2|TRBV4-2
TGTGCCAGCAGCCAAGAGGCCGAGGCTAGCGGGGCCAATGAGCAGTTCTTC
CASSQEAEASGANEQFF
>TRBJ2-7|few|TRBD1|TRBV10-3
TGTGCCATCAGTGAGTCACAGGACAGGGGACACGAGCAGTACTTC
CAISESQDRGHEQYF
>TRBJ2-1|few|NA|TRBV29-1
TGCAGCGGGGCACACAATGAGCAGTTCTTC
CSGAHNEQFF
>TRBJ2-7|NA|NA|TRBV29-1
TGCAGCGCTTTAGGGGAGGAGCAGTACTTC
CSALGEEQYF
>TRBJ2-3|NA|TRBD1|TRBV30
TGTGCCTGGTCGAGGGGGCCCACAGATACGCAGTATTTT
CAWSRGPTDTQYF
>TRBJ2-5|NA|NA|TRBV7-3
TGTGCCAGCAGCCTTTTCGGTCGAGAGGTCCAAGAGACCCAGTACTTC
CASSLFGREVQETQYF
>TRBJ2-1|NA|NA|TRBV12-3/TRBV12-4
TGTGCCAGCAGTTTTGGGGGACTCCAAACCCACAATGAGCAGTTCTTC
CASSFGGLQTHNEQFF
>TRBJ2-1|few|NA|TRBV18
TGTGCTAGCTCACAAAGCAGGGACCATGAGCAGTTCTTC
CASSQSRDHEQFF
>TRBJ2-1|NA|NA|TRBV20-1
TGCAGTGCTAGAGATGTAGCGGACTCCAATGAGCAGTTCTTC
CSARDVADSNEQFF
>TRBJ1-2|NA|NA|TRBV6-1
TGTGCCAGCAGTGAAGCTGGGGCCCCCCTCTTCTATGGCTACACCTTC
CASSEAGAPLFYGYTF
>TRBJ2-4|few|NA|TRBV28
TGTGCCAGCAGTTTTGGGGGGGCAGCCAAAAACATTCAGTACTTC
CASSFGGAAKNIQYF
>TRBJ1-2|many|NA|TRBV29-1
TGCAGCGTCGAGAGGGGGGTGGGCTATGGCTACACCTTC
CSVERGVGYGYTF
>TRBJ2-7|NA|TRBD1|TRBV29-1
TGCAGCGTTGAGGGGACAGGCGTCGGCAATGAGCAGTACTTC
CSVEGTGVGNEQYF
>TRBJ2-1|NA|NA|TRBV20-1
TGCAGTGCTAGCCCCCTTCTAGGATGGGGGCAGGATGAGCAGTTCTTC
CSASPLLGWGQDEQFF
>TRBJ2-1|NA|NA|TRBV27
TGTGCCAGCAGTTTATCTGGGGGTTATGAGCAGTTCTTC
CASSLSGGYEQFF
>TRBJ1-5|NA|NA|TRBV5-1
TGCGCCAGCAGCCCCACCAGCGGTCAGCCCCAGCATTTT
CASSPTSGQPQHF
>TRBJ2-3|many|NA|TRBV7-2
TGTGCCAGCAGCTTCAGGAGCGGCACAGATACGCAGTATTTT
CASSFRSGTDTQYF
>TRBJ2-7|NA|TRBD1|TRBV20-1
TGCAGTGCTAGAGGGTACCTCTTGGGACAGGGATTTATTCCGGACGAGCAGTACTTC
CSARGYLLGQGFIPDEQYF
>TRBJ1-4|NA|NA|TRBV7-9
TGTGCCAGCAGCTTAGCGTCGGGCAGCGGCAATGAAAAACTGTTTTTT
CASSLASGSGNEKLFF
>TRBJ1-2|NA|NA|TRBV7-2
TGTGCCAGCAGCCAAGGGACACAGACCTACAGCTACACCTTC
CASSQGTQTYSYTF
>TRBJ2-1|NA|TRBD2|TRBV29-1
TGCAGCCTTGGGGGGAGGGGCAATGAGCAGTTCTTC
CSLGGRGNEQFF
>TRBJ2-2|once|NA|TRBV7-2
TGTGCCAGCAGCTTAGTAGGGGCCGGGGGGAACACCGGGGAGCTGTTTTTT
CASSLVGAGGNTGELFF
>TRBJ2-5|NA|NA|TRBV5-6
TGTGCCAGCAGCGAGACAGGTCGCGAGACCCAGTACTTC
CASSETGRETQYF
>TRBJ2-5|few|NA|TRBV7-6
TGTGCCAGCAGCTGGCGTTGGGGGGAGACCCAGTACTTC
CASSWRWGETQYF
>TRBJ2-6|many|NA|TRBV11-2
TGTGCCAGCAGCTTAGGCCTTGGGGGGGCCAACGTCCTGACTTTC
CASSLGLGGANVLTF
>TRBJ2-7|once|TRBD1|TRBV7-9
TGTGCCAGCAGCCCCGGACAGGGGGCGCTTCGCGAGCAGTACTTC
CASSPGQGALREQYF
>TRBJ2-1|NA|NA|TRBV6-6
TGTGCCAGCAGATCTCAACGGCGGGAGCAGTTCTTC
CASRSQRREQFF
>TRBJ2-6|few|NA|TRBV30
TGTGCCTGGAGACTGGATGGCTCTGGGGCCAACGTCCTGACTTTC
CAWRLDGSGANVLTF
>TRBJ1-2|NA|NA|TRBV3-1
TGTGCCAGCAGCCCTGACTCGTGGGGTGGCTACACCTTC
CASSPDSWGGYTF
>TRBJ2-6|NA|NA|TRBV29-1
TGCAGCATAGATACAGGGTTCAGCTCTGGGGCCAACGTCCTGACTTTC
CSIDTGFSSGANVLTF
>TRBJ2-1|NA|TRBD2|TRBV29-1
TGCAGCGCTGGCGGGACTAGCGGGGGGGCGGGGCACAATGAGCAGTTCTTC
CSAGGTSGGAGHNEQFF
>TRBJ2-1|NA|NA|TRBV20-1
TGCAGTGCTAGAGATGGTGCGGGGTCCTACAATGAGCAGTTCTTC
CSARDGAGSYNEQFF
>TRBJ2-1|few|NA|TRBV2
TGTGCCAGCAGGATGGGAGGCCCACCGGGCAATGAGCAGTTCTTC
CASRMGGPPGNEQFF
>TRBJ2-3|NA|NA|TRBV7-8
TGTGCCAGCAGCTTAGTTAGTGGGAGAGCGCAGTATTTT
CASSLVSGRAQYF
>TRBJ2-3|NA|NA|TRBV6-5
TGCGCCAGCAGTTACGGGGGGCGTCGTACAGATACGCAGTATTTT
CASSYGGRRTDTQYF
>TRBJ1-2|NA|NA|TRBV21-1
TGTGCCAGCAGCAAAGACGCAGGTCCCTATGGCTACACCTTC
CASSKDAGPYGYTF
>TRBJ2-4|few|TRBD1|TRBV20-1
TGCAGTGCTCAGCCCGGGACAGGGGGCGACATTCAGTACTTC
CSAQPGTGGDIQYF
>TRBJ1-5|few|TRBD1|TRBV28
TGTGCCAGCAGTCCGACAGGGGGCAGTCAGCCCCAGCATTTT
CASSPTGGSQPQHF
>TRBJ2-1|NA|TRBD2|TRBV7-2
TGTGCCAGCAGCTTAGGCTCCGGGACTAGGTTAAATGAGCAGTTCTTC
CASSLGSGTRLNEQFF